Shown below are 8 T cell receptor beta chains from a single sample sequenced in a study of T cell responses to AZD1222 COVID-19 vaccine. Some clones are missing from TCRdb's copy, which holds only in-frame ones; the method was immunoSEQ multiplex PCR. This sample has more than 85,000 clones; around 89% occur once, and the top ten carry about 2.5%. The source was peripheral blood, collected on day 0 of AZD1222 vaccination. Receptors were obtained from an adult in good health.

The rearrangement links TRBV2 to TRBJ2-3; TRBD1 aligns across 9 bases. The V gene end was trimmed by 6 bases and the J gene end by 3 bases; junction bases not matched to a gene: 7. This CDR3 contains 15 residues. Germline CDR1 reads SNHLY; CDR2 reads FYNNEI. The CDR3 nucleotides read TGTGCCAGCAGGGCACAGGGGGCTGGGACAGATACGCAGTATTTT. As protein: CASRAQGAGTDTQYF. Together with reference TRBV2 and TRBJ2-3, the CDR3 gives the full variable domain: EPEVTQTPSHQVTQMGQEVILRCVPISNHLYFYWYRQILGQKVEFLVSFYNNEISEKSEIFDDQFSVERPDGSNFTLKIRSTKLEDSAMYFCASRAQGAGTDTQYFGPGTRLTVL.

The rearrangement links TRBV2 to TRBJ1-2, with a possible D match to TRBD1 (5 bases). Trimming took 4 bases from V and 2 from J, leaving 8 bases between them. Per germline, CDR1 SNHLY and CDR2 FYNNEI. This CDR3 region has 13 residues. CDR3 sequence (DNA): TGTGCCAGCAGTGCGTCAGGGAACTATGGCTACACCTTC. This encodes CASSASGNYGYTF.

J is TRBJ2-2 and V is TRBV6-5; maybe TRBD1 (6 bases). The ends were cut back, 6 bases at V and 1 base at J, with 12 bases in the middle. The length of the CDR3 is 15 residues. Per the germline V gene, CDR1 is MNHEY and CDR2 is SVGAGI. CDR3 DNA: TGTGCCAGCAGATTCGACAGGATGAACACCGGGGAGCTGTTTTTT. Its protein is CASRFDRMNTGELFF.

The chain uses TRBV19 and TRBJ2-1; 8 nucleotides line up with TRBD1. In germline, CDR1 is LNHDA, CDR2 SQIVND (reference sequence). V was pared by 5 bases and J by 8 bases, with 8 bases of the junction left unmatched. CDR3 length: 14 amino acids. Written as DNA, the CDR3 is TGTGCCAGTAGTGTAGGACAGGGTGTTTATGAGCAGTTCTTC. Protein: CASSVGQGVYEQFF.

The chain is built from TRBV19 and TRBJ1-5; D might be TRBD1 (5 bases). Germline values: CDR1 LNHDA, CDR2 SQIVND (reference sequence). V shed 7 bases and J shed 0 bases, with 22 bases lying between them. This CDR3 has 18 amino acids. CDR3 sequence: CASTLAGGERGSNQPQHF. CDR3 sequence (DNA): TGTGCCAGTACTCTTGCAGGTGGAGAAAGGGGTAGCAATCAGCCCCAGCATTTT. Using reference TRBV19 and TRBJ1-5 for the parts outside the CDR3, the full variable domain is DGGITQSPKYLFRKEGQNVTLSCEQNLNHDAMYWYRQDPGQGLRLIYYSQIVNDFQKGDIAEGYSVSREKKESFPLTVTSAQKNPTAFYLCASTLAGGERGSNQPQHFGDGTRLSIL.

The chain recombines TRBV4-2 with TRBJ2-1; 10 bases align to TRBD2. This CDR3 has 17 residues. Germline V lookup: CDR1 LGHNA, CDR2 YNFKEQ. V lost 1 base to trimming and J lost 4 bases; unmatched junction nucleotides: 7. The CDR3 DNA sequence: TGTGCCAGCAGCCAAGGGACCCTAGCGGGGGCTTACAATGAGCAGTTCTTC. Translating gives CASSQGTLAGAYNEQFF.

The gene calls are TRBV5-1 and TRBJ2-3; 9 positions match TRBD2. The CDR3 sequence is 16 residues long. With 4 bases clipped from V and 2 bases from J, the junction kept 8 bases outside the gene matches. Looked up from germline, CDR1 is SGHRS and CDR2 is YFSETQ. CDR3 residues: CASSAGLAFVTDTQYF. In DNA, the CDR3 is TGCGCCAGCAGCGCAGGACTAGCGTTCGTCACAGATACGCAGTATTTT. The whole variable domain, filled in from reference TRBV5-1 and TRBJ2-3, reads KAGVTQTPRYLIKTRGQQVTLSCSPISGHRSVSWYQQTPGQGLQFLFEYFSETQRNKGNFPGRFSGRQFSNSRSEMNVSTLELGDSALYLCASSAGLAFVTDTQYFGPGTRLTVL.

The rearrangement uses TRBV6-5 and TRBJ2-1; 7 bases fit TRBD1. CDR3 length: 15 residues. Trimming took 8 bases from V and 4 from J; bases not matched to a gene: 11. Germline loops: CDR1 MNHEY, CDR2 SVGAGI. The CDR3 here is CASGSHRDRYNEQFF. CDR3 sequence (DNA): TGTGCCAGCGGCTCCCACCGGGACAGATACAATGAGCAGTTCTTC.